Shown below are 32 T cell receptor beta chains from a single sample sequenced in a study of T cell repertoires in cytomegalovirus infection. In TCRdb, the reads were re-called with MiXCR into one record per CDR3 protein. Altogether over 300,000 distinct CDR3 sequences are present, over 7.5% being singletons, with the ten largest covering roughly 4.5%. Sequenced input: PBMCs. The receptors were sampled from a human donor in good health (CMV status not recorded). Some clones in this sample may be carry-over from other donors' samples.

This clonotype was seen a handful of times. The V gene is TRBV11-3, the J gene TRBJ2-1; 7 bases are shared with TRBD1. With 3 bases clipped from V and 5 bases from J, the junction kept 7 bases outside the gene matches. The CDR3 covers 15 residues. The germline gives CDR1 SGHNT, CDR2 YENEEA. CDR3 sequence: CASSLGSTGDNEQFF. The CDR3 region has the DNA TGTGCCAGCAGCTTGGGGAGTACAGGGGACAATGAGCAGTTCTTC.

This clonotype was seen only a few times. V and J are TRBV12-3 or TRBV12-4 and TRBJ2-3; 11 bases are a match to TRBD2. Trimming removed 2 bases from V and 6 bases from J; junction bases left unmatched: 1. CDR3 size: 14 residues. This CDR3 is CASSLRLAGDTQYF. Written as DNA, the CDR3 is TGTGCCAGCAGTTTACGACTAGCGGGGGATACGCAGTATTTT.

This clonotype was counted at least ten times. The rearrangement links TRBV2 to TRBJ1-2, with 7 bases that match TRBD1. Germline loops: CDR1 SNHLY, CDR2 FYNNEI. V was pared by 8 bases and J by 5 bases, with 5 bases of the junction left unmatched. The CDR3 loop spans 12 amino acids. CDR3 loop: CASGGQVYGYTF. CDR3 coding DNA: TGTGCCAGCGGTGGACAGGTATATGGCTACACCTTC. Full variable domain (missing parts from reference TRBV2 and TRBJ1-2): EPEVTQTPSHQVTQMGQEVILRCVPISNHLYFYWYRQILGQKVEFLVSFYNNEISEKSEIFDDQFSVERPDGSNFTLKIRSTKLEDSAMYFCASGGQVYGYTFGSGTRLTVV.

The sample holds a few counts of this clonotype. The V and J genes are TRBV9 and TRBJ2-7; TRBD1 aligns across 7 bases. After removal of 2 bases from V and 7 bases from J, the junction contained 18 bases not matched to a gene. The CDR3 is made up of 17 amino acids. CDR1 is SGDLS and CDR2 is YYNGEE in the germline V gene. CDR3 nucleotide sequence: TGTGCCAGCAGCGTGCGGCCTGACAGGGCTGGTGTGGGAGAGCAGTACTTC. This sequence encodes CASSVRPDRAGVGEQYF. Based on the CDR3 plus reference TRBV9 and TRBJ2-7, the full variable domain is DSGVTQTPKHLITATGQRVTLRCSPRSGDLSVYWYQQSLDQGLQFLIQYYNGEERAKGNILERFSAQQFPDLHSELNLSSLELGDSALYFCASSVRPDRAGVGEQYFGPGTRLTVT.

This clonotype was recorded many times. The J gene is TRBJ2-5, the V gene TRBV20-1; D perhaps matches TRBD2 (6 bases). This CDR3 is 16 amino acids long. Germline CDR1 is DFQATT and CDR2 is SNEGSKA (reference sequence). V was pared by 3 bases and J by 5 bases, with 22 bases between. CDR3 sequence reads: CSARTLSARGDETQYF. Here the CDR3 DNA reads TGCAGTGCTAGGACCCTATCCGCGCGGGGTGATGAGACCCAGTACTTC.

This clonotype turned up a few times. The chain carries TRBV12-3 or TRBV12-4 and TRBJ1-4, with 9 bases matching TRBD1. J gave up 2 bases and V 5 bases, and 15 bases lay outside the gene matches. The CDR3 runs 19 residues. The CDR3 loop reads CASSPRGQGWLNTNEKLFF. Here the CDR3 DNA reads TGTGCCAGCAGTCCTCGAGGACAGGGGTGGCTTAATACTAATGAAAAACTGTTTTTT.

J is TRBJ2-4 and V is TRBV20-1; 11 bases map to TRBD2. The germline gives CDR1 DFQATT, CDR2 SNEGSKA (reference sequence). Trimming removed 6 bases from V and 1 base from J; junction bases left unmatched: 2. The CDR3 runs to 14 residues. CDR3 nucleotide sequence: TGCAGTGCAAGACTAGCGGGGGCCAAAAACATTCAGTACTTC. This encodes CSARLAGAKNIQYF.

The CDR3: CASSSIGETQYF. The CDR3 region has the DNA TGCGCCAGCAGCTCCATAGGAGAGACCCAGTACTTC. J is TRBJ2-5 and V is TRBV4-1, with no clear D. The CDR3 length is 12 residues. The germline V gene has CDR1 MGHRA and CDR2 YSYEKL. The V end was cut by 5 bases, the J end by 4 bases, with 8 bases between.

This clonotype was counted between two and nine times. The chain employs TRBV20-1 and TRBJ2-7; 15 bases match TRBD2. V shed 2 bases and J 2 bases; nucleotides not matched to a gene: 13. CDR1 and CDR2 from the germline V gene are DFQATT and SNEGSKA (reference sequence). The CDR3 is 19 residues long. The CDR3 protein is CSARPKGGLAGGKPYEQYF. In DNA, the CDR3 is TGCAGTGCTAGACCAAAGGGGGGACTAGCGGGAGGAAAACCCTACGAGCAGTACTTC.

This clonotype was seen repeatedly, ten times or more. V is TRBV12-3 or TRBV12-4 and J is TRBJ1-5; no clear D gene. The CDR3 runs to 13 residues. Trimming took off 7 bases at V and 7 bases at J, with 14 bases between the two ends. CDR3 in amino acids: CASNKGGGQPQHF. The CDR3 nucleotides read TGTGCCAGCAATAAGGGCGGAGGGCAGCCCCAGCATTTT.

This chain uses TRBV27 with TRBJ2-5, with TRBD2 matching 13 bases. Germline trimming cut 0 bases from V and 1 base from J; bases unmatched to any gene: 8. The CDR3 totals 19 residues. CDR1 MNHEY and CDR2 SMNVEV come from the germline V gene (reference sequence). The CDR3 coding sequence is TGTGCCAGCAGTTTATCCCCGGGACTAGCGGGGACGGCCCAAGAGACCCAGTACTTC. Amino acid sequence: CASSLSPGLAGTAQETQYF.

This clonotype has a handful of counts. The rearrangement links TRBV20-1 to TRBJ2-7, with a possible D match to TRBD1 (6 bases). V was pared by 3 bases and J by 5 bases, with 14 bases between. In germline, CDR1 is DFQATT, CDR2 SNEGSKA (reference sequence). This CDR3 has 13 amino acids. CDR3 amino acids: CSASLDGGHEQYF. As DNA, the CDR3 is TGCAGTGCTAGTCTCGATGGGGGCCACGAGCAGTACTTC.

This clonotype was detected ten times or more. This chain joins TRBV6-5 and TRBJ2-1, with TRBD2 identical over 12 bases. The CDR3 is 17 residues long. CDR1 MNHEY and CDR2 SVGAGI come from the germline V gene. V was pared by 2 bases and J by 0 bases, with 2 bases of the junction left unmatched. CDR3 loop: CASSYETSGSSYNEQFF. The CDR3 coding sequence is TGTGCCAGCAGTTACGAGACTAGCGGGAGCTCCTACAATGAGCAGTTCTTC.

This clonotype was counted at least ten times. V usage is TRBV5-6 and J usage is TRBJ1-1; D ambiguous. Germline V CDR1 and CDR2: SGHDT, YYEEEE. Trimming removed 5 bases at V and 6 bases at J, with 26 bases between. The CDR3 is 17 residues long. The CDR3 sequence is CASRLRSVNPTIAEAFF. CDR3 DNA: TGTGCCAGCAGGTTGCGGTCAGTCAACCCAACAATCGCTGAAGCTTTCTTT. The whole variable domain, filled in from reference TRBV5-6 and TRBJ1-1, reads DAGVTQSPTHLIKTRGQQVTLRCSPKSGHDTVSWYQQALGQGPQFIFQYYEEEERQRGNFPDRFSGHQFPNYSSELNVNALLLGDSALYLCASRLRSVNPTIAEAFFGQGTRLTVV.

About this clonotype: One base away lies a much larger clone, so this may be a sequencing read error. The V call is TRBV7-2, the J call TRBJ1-1; D possibly corresponds to TRBD1 (5 bases). Looked up from germline, CDR1 is SGHTA and CDR2 is FQGNSA. The CDR3 loop spans 14 amino acids. DNA for the CDR3: TGTGCCAGCAGCTTAGAAGTGGCGGGCCAGGGATCTTCCTTT. Translating gives CASSLEVAGQGSSF.

The sample holds many counts of this clonotype. This chain links TRBV7-2 with TRBJ2-5; a possible D gene is TRBD2 (5 bases). V was shortened by 1 base and J by 3 bases, with 9 bases between the two germline ends. Germline V gene lookup returns CDR1 SGHTA and CDR2 FQGNSA. The CDR3 length is 14 residues. The CDR3 DNA reads TGTGCCAGCAGCTTAGGGAGCGGAAAAGAGACCCAGTACTTC. It is translated as CASSLGSGKETQYF.

This clonotype has at least ten counts. The chain combines TRBV7-6 with TRBJ2-3; possible D gene TRBD2, 6 bases. With 8 bases removed from V and 3 bases from J, the gap between germline ends came to 15 bases. The CDR3 spans 14 residues. The germline gives CDR1 SGHVS, CDR2 FNYEAQ. The CDR3 reads CASGRTALTDTQYF. The CDR3 DNA is TGTGCCAGCGGGAGGACCGCTTTAACAGATACGCAGTATTTT. Variable domain in full (rest from reference TRBV7-6 and TRBJ2-3): GAGVSQSPRYKVTKRGQDVALRCDPISGHVSLYWYRQALGQGPEFLTYFNYEAQQDKSGLPNDRFSAERPEGSISTLTIQRTEQRDSAMYRCASGRTALTDTQYFGPGTRLTVL.

The sample holds many counts of this clonotype. The chain uses TRBV27 and TRBJ2-1; D call uncertain. V was trimmed by 6 bases and J by 9 bases, leaving 12 bases between them. Germline V CDR1 and CDR2: MNHEY, SMNVEV (reference sequence). The CDR3 extends over 12 amino acids. This CDR3 is CASSPPSVEQFF. The CDR3 region has the DNA TGTGCCAGCAGCCCTCCTTCGGTTGAGCAGTTCTTC.

The gene calls are TRBV28 and TRBJ1-1; D possibly corresponds to TRBD1 (6 bases). Germline lookup yields CDR1 MDHEN and CDR2 SYDVKM. The CDR3 extends over 13 amino acids. With 8 bases removed from V and 4 bases from J, the gap between germline ends came to 14 bases. CDR3 region: CASLAGAPTEAFF. The DNA of the CDR3 is TGTGCCAGCTTGGCGGGGGCCCCCACTGAAGCTTTCTTT.

This clonotype was recorded at least ten times. This chain connects TRBV7-2 to TRBJ1-5, with D possibly matching TRBD1 (5 bases). Germline CDR1 reads SGHTA; CDR2 reads FQGNSA. The CDR3 extends over 15 amino acids. V was cut by 0 bases and J by 2 bases, with 8 bases left in between. The DNA for the CDR3 is TGTGCCAGCAGCTTAGCAGGGGTTGGCAATCAGCCCCAGCATTTT. Translated: CASSLAGVGNQPQHF.

The table lists this clonotype with a few counts. This sequence joins TRBV30 and TRBJ2-7, with 7 bases fitting TRBD2. The CDR3 runs to 13 residues. Germline CDR1 and CDR2: GTSNPN and SVGIG (reference sequence). V lost 7 bases, J lost 1 base, and 7 bases stayed unmatched. The CDR3 nucleotides are TGTGCCTCCGGGGGGAGCGGATCCTACGAGCAGTACTTC. Its protein product is CASGGSGSYEQYF.

This clonotype appeared many times. The chain links TRBV6-1 to TRBJ1-5; 8 bases are shared with TRBD1. The CDR3 is 15 amino acids. CDR1 is MNHNS and CDR2 is SASEGT in the germline V gene. With 7 bases clipped from V and 4 bases from J, the junction kept 9 bases outside the gene matches. The CDR3 nucleotides read TGTGCCAGCACTGGATGGACAGGGAGGAATCAGCCCCAGCATTTT. Protein sequence: CASTGWTGRNQPQHF.

This clonotype was seen a few times. The chain joins TRBV20-1 to TRBJ1-5; D unresolved. From germline, CDR1 is DFQATT and CDR2 SNEGSKA (reference sequence). V lost 3 bases to trimming and J lost 3 bases, with 12 bases between them. The CDR3 has 14 residues. The CDR3 loop is CSASARFPNQPQHF. As DNA, the CDR3 is TGCAGTGCTAGTGCCAGGTTTCCCAATCAGCCCCAGCATTTT.

J is TRBJ2-2 and V is TRBV6-5; 9 bases match TRBD2. CDR1 and CDR2 from the germline V gene are MNHEY and SVGAGI. V trimming: 4 bases; J trimming: 5 bases; junction bases outside the gene matches: 20. This CDR3 contains 20 residues. The CDR3 loop is CASSFRYPGLAESYTGELFF. CDR3 DNA: TGTGCCAGCAGTTTTCGATACCCGGGACTAGCCGAATCATATACCGGGGAGCTGTTTTTT.

The chain links TRBV20-1 to TRBJ1-1, with TRBD1 matching 7 bases. The CDR3 extends over 14 amino acids. Germline V lookup: CDR1 DFQATT, CDR2 SNEGSKA (reference sequence). V lost 5 bases to trimming and J lost 1 base; unmatched junction nucleotides: 7. The CDR3 reads CSAPGQFSNTEAFF. CDR3 DNA sequence: TGCAGTGCTCCGGGACAGTTCTCGAACACTGAAGCTTTCTTT.

This clonotype was observed many times. The chain combines TRBV7-2 with TRBJ2-1; D remains unclear. The germline V and J ends were trimmed by 3 bases and 0 bases, with 12 bases remaining between them. This CDR3 region has 16 residues. Germline CDR1 SGHTA, CDR2 FQGNSA. The CDR3 DNA reads as TGTGCCAGCAGCTTTCCGTCACGAGTCTCCTACAATGAGCAGTTCTTC. Its translation is CASSFPSRVSYNEQFF.

Many counts were recorded for this clonotype. V usage is TRBV19 and J usage is TRBJ2-2, with 9 positions matching TRBD1. V dropped 6 bases and J dropped 7; count of bases not matched to a gene: 9. The CDR3 loop spans 15 amino acids. The germline V gene encodes CDR1 LNHDA and CDR2 SQIVND (reference sequence). CDR3 nucleotide sequence: TGTGCCAGTAGCCAATACAGGGGGCAGGGCGGGGAGCTGTTTTTT. Its protein product is CASSQYRGQGGELFF. Full variable domain (remainder filled in from reference TRBV19 and TRBJ2-2): DGGITQSPKYLFRKEGQNVTLSCEQNLNHDAMYWYRQDPGQGLRLIYYSQIVNDFQKGDIAEGYSVSREKKESFPLTVTSAQKNPTAFYLCASSQYRGQGGELFFGEGSRLTVL.

This clonotype was found a few times. The CDR3 here is CASSLAGGVAYEQYF. In DNA, the CDR3 is TGCGCCAGCAGCTTGGCCGGCGGGGTGGCCTACGAGCAGTACTTC. This chain connects TRBV5-1 to TRBJ2-7, with D perhaps matching TRBD2 (6 bases). The germline V gene has CDR1 SGHRS and CDR2 YFSETQ. Trimming pared 0 bases from V and 2 bases from J, leaving 12 bases between. This CDR3 is 15 amino acids long.

The chain uses TRBV30 and TRBJ2-5, with unresolved D. Trimming shortened V by 4 bases and J by 0 bases, and 6 bases separated the two germline ends. The germline gives CDR1 GTSNPN, CDR2 SVGIG (reference sequence). The CDR3 totals 12 residues. In nucleotides, the CDR3 is TGTGCCTGGAAAGCTAACCAAGAGACCCAGTACTTC. It yields the protein CAWKANQETQYF.

The V gene is TRBV6-1, the J gene TRBJ2-5, with D perhaps being TRBD1 or TRBD2 (6 bases each). Germline CDR1 is MNHNS and CDR2 is SASEGT. The CDR3 runs 16 residues. V lost 5 bases and J 1 base, leaving 17 bases between the germline ends. The CDR3 region is CASSFAWKGGQETQYF. CDR3 DNA: TGTGCCAGCAGTTTTGCCTGGAAGGGGGGCCAAGAGACCCAGTACTTC.

The V and J genes are TRBV6-1 and TRBJ1-1; 7 bases are shared with TRBD1. The germline CDR1 and CDR2 sequences are MNHNS and SASEGT. This CDR3 is 16 amino acids long. V lost 5 bases and J lost 1; bases outside the gene matches: 10. CDR3 bases: TGTGCCAGCAGTTACGGCAGGGGGAGGGAGAACACTGAAGCTTTCTTT. Translated: CASSYGRGRENTEAFF.

The sample holds a few counts of this clonotype. The chain carries TRBV20-1 and TRBJ1-6; D is unresolved. From germline, CDR1 is DFQATT and CDR2 SNEGSKA (reference sequence). V shed 3 bases and J shed 0 bases, with 15 bases lying between them. The CDR3 length is 17 residues. The CDR3 is CSASAGLSNSYNSPLHF. The CDR3 nucleotides are TGCAGTGCTAGCGCGGGTCTCTCAAACTCCTATAATTCACCCCTCCACTTT.